Listed here is a single T cell receptor (beta chain). This sample is part of a study of blood T cell repertoires in COVID-19. At the level of the study: Material from acute and convalescent COVID-19 was sourced from the United States, Italy and Spain. In each case, the material was cDNA or gDNA derived from T cells, B-cell-depleted T cells, or PBMCs.

Seattle cases were enrolled at active infection and followed longitudinally. There are 15 residues in the CDR3. V was pared by 4 bases and J by 0 bases, with 12 bases between. CDR1 and CDR2 (germline): SGHTS, YDEGEE. Libraries were prepared by immunoSEQ multiplex PCR; TCRdb keeps only in-frame clonotypes and omits some of them. The data hold 200,000 to 250,000 clones, with roughly 85% observed a single time. What was sequenced was peripheral blood. The sequence was collected from a man between 50 and 59 years old with COVID-19, enrolled during active disease. This chain connects TRBV5-8 to TRBJ2-3; tentatively, D is TRBD1 (6 bases). CDR3 DNA sequence: TGTGCCAGCAGCGTGGGGACACTTAGCACAGATACGCAGTATTTT. It codes for CASSVGTLSTDTQYF.